Listed here are 8 T cell receptor beta chains from one sample, sequenced in a study of T cell responses to AZD1222 COVID-19 vaccine. Using immunoSEQ multiplex PCR, the repertoire was profiled, and TCRdb retains in-frame clones only, with some absent. The sample includes approximately 150,000 clones, more than 85% of them seen just once. The source was peripheral blood, collected 28 days after the second AZD1222 dose. The receptors shown here come from an adult who received the AZD1222 COVID-19 vaccine.

The chain uses TRBV5-5 and TRBJ1-1; no reliable D call. Germline V gene lookup returns CDR1 SGHKS and CDR2 YYEKEE (reference sequence). V lost 3 bases and J 2 bases, leaving 8 bases between the germline ends. The CDR3 runs to 13 residues. The CDR3 DNA sequence: TGTGCCAGCAGCTCAAATACAAACACTGAAGCTTTCTTT. This encodes CASSSNTNTEAFF. Together with reference TRBV5-5 and TRBJ1-1, the CDR3 gives the full variable domain: DAGVTQSPTHLIKTRGQQVTLRCSPISGHKSVSWYQQVLGQGPQFIFQYYEKEERGRGNFPDRFSARQFPNYSSELNVNALLLGDSALYLCASSSNTNTEAFFGQGTRLTVV.

The chain combines TRBV9 with TRBJ2-1; D call uncertain. Germline lookup yields CDR1 SGDLS and CDR2 YYNGEE. The CDR3 runs 14 residues. The germline V and J ends were trimmed by 4 bases and 0 bases, with 8 bases remaining between them. CDR3 bases: TGTGCCAGCAGCCTCACGAGCTCCTACAATGAGCAGTTCTTC. Residues: CASSLTSSYNEQFF. Complete variable domain (other parts from reference TRBV9 and TRBJ2-1): DSGVTQTPKHLITATGQRVTLRCSPRSGDLSVYWYQQSLDQGLQFLIQYYNGEERAKGNILERFSAQQFPDLHSELNLSSLELGDSALYFCASSLTSSYNEQFFGPGTRLTVL.

This clone has just one count. V usage is TRBV7-2 and J usage is TRBJ1-6, with D perhaps TRBD1 (5 bases). This CDR3 is 15 amino acids long. Trimming took off 11 bases at V and 0 bases at J, with 14 bases between the two ends. Germline V lookup: CDR1 SGHTA, CDR2 FQGNSA. The CDR3 DNA follows: TGTGCCTCCAGGGAGCCCAGCTCCTATAATTCACCCCTCCACTTT. Translating gives CASREPSSYNSPLHF.

In this sample, this clone turned up a few times. The V call is TRBV6-4, the J call TRBJ2-1; D perhaps matches TRBD2 (6 bases). Germline V CDR1 and CDR2: MRHNA, SNTAGT. The CDR3 sequence is 15 residues long. Trimming pared 2 bases from V and 7 bases from J, leaving 15 bases between. The CDR3 DNA reads TGTGCCAGCAGTGACGGGACTGATCGGGGGAATGAGCAGTTCTTC. Its protein is CASSDGTDRGNEQFF.

V is TRBV2 and J is TRBJ2-5; 16 bases agree with TRBD2. Germline CDR1 reads SNHLY; CDR2 reads FYNNEI. The CDR3 consists of 19 residues. V shed 3 bases and J 3 bases; nucleotides not matched to a gene: 10. CDR3 residues: CASSDPGTSGGAWEETQYF. CDR3 sequence (DNA): TGTGCCAGCAGTGATCCGGGGACTAGCGGGGGGGCCTGGGAAGAGACCCAGTACTTC. The whole variable domain, remainder taken from reference TRBV2 and TRBJ2-5, is EPEVTQTPSHQVTQMGQEVILRCVPISNHLYFYWYRQILGQKVEFLVSFYNNEISEKSEIFDDQFSVERPDGSNFTLKIRSTKLEDSAMYFCASSDPGTSGGAWEETQYFGPGTRLLVL.

The chain is built from TRBV18 and TRBJ2-2; TRBD1 aligns across 8 bases. V lost 1 base to trimming and J lost 0 bases; unmatched junction nucleotides: 4. This CDR3 is 17 amino acids long. The germline V gene has CDR1 KGHSH and CDR2 LQKENI. The CDR3 nucleotides read TGTGCCAGCTCACCACTACAGGGGGGAACGAACACCGGGGAGCTGTTTTTT. Its translation is CASSPLQGGTNTGELFF.

The V and J genes are TRBV21-1 and TRBJ1-1. TRBV21-1 corresponds to a pseudogene. The CDR3 is 11 residues long. For the CDR3, the DNA is TGTGCCAGCAGCAAGAACACTGAAGCTTTCTTT. Protein product: CASSKNTEAFF.

The V gene is TRBV5-8, the J gene TRBJ1-1; 10 nucleotides agree with TRBD1. V lost 4 bases, J lost 9 bases, and 6 bases stayed unmatched. Germline CDR1 reads SGHTS; CDR2 reads YDEGEE. The CDR3 totals 13 residues. The CDR3 sequence is CASSTRDRGKAFF. CDR3 DNA sequence: TGTGCCAGCAGCACCCGGGACAGGGGAAAAGCTTTCTTT.